One sample yielded the 12 T cell receptor beta chains listed below, sequenced in a study of identical twins. MiXCR, run by TCRdb on the 5' RACE reads, gives a single entry per CDR3 protein. This table has 350,000 to 600,000 distinct CDR3 sequences, approximately 14% appearing once. This sample was shared with a second study, whose subject was yellow fever vaccine responses in identical twins.

The source material was CD4+ T cells sorted from blood. The receptors derive from a woman younger than 35 in good health.

In this sample, this clonotype turned up a few times. The J gene is TRBJ2-1, the V gene TRBV5-6; no reliable D call. The CDR3 loop spans 15 amino acids. V lost 4 bases and J lost 0, with 11 bases in between. CDR1 and CDR2 (germline): SGHDT, YYEEEE. CDR3 sequence (DNA): TGTGCCAGCAGCCGACCCCAGAGCTCCTACAATGAGCAGTTCTTC. Protein product: CASSRPQSSYNEQFF.

This clonotype was detected a few times. The chain has TRBV7-9 and TRBJ2-3, with D possibly called TRBD1 or TRBD2 (6 bases each). Between the trimmed V and J ends, which lost 3 bases and 4 bases, there was a span of 11 bases. Germline V gene sequence: CDR1 SEHNR, CDR2 FQNEAQ (reference sequence). CDR3 size: 14 residues. This CDR3 reads CASSFPGAADTQYF. CDR3 bases: TGTGCCAGCAGCTTCCCGGGGGCGGCAGATACGCAGTATTTT.

This clonotype was detected only a few times. The J gene is TRBJ1-6, the V gene TRBV20-1; 7 nucleotides match TRBD1. With V trimmed by 6 bases and J by 5 bases, 10 bases remained unmatched. Germline loops: CDR1 DFQATT, CDR2 SNEGSKA (reference sequence). The length of the CDR3 is 15 residues. As DNA, the CDR3 is TGCAGTGCCCCACAGGGGCTGGGGAATAATTCACCCCTCCACTTT. Protein sequence: CSAPQGLGNNSPLHF.

This clonotype was found a few times. V and J are TRBV5-1 and TRBJ2-7; 12 nucleotides line up with TRBD1. The CDR3 is 15 amino acids. Trimming at V came to 0 bases and at J to 6 bases, leaving 4 bases not matched to a gene. The germline CDR1 and CDR2 sequences are SGHRS and YFSETQ. The CDR3 DNA reads TGCGCCAGCAGCTTGGCGGGACAGGGGGCTGGCGAGCAGTACTTC. Protein sequence: CASSLAGQGAGEQYF.

This clonotype showed up many times. The chain has TRBV29-1 and TRBJ2-3; the D is unclear. V was trimmed by 4 bases and J by 5 bases, leaving 10 bases between them. This CDR3 contains 12 residues. In germline, CDR1 is SQVTM, CDR2 ANQGSEA. CDR3 sequence (DNA): TGCAGCGTTGCTTTTAGGCAAGATACGCAGTATTTT. Translation: CSVAFRQDTQYF.

The V call is TRBV30, the J call TRBJ2-7; TRBD1 matches at 8 bases. Germline lookup yields CDR1 GTSNPN and CDR2 SVGIG (reference sequence). V trimming: 8 bases; J trimming: 2 bases; junction bases outside the gene matches: 5. This CDR3 has 12 residues. CDR3 in DNA: TGTGCCCTCAGACAGGGGACCTACGAGCAGTACTTC. Translating gives CALRQGTYEQYF.

This clonotype was detected only a few times. The chain carries TRBV5-1 and TRBJ2-7; 10 bases match TRBD1. This CDR3 is built from 14 residues. Germline V gives CDR1 SGHRS, CDR2 YFSETQ. J gave up 2 bases and V 7 bases, and 6 bases lay outside the gene matches. The CDR3 DNA is TGCGCCAGCTCCCGGACAGGGGGTACCTACGAGCAGTACTTC. It codes for CASSRTGGTYEQYF.

This clonotype was counted between two and nine times. This chain connects TRBV18 to TRBJ2-1; maybe TRBD1 (6 bases). Germline CDR1 reads KGHSH; CDR2 reads LQKENI. The CDR3 loop spans 12 amino acids. Trimming removed 3 bases from V and 8 bases from J, with 8 bases in between. The DNA for the CDR3 is TGTGCCAGCTCACCCACAGGGCATGAGCAGTTCTTC. Encoded protein: CASSPTGHEQFF.

The chain recombines TRBV14 with TRBJ2-3; D might be TRBD2 (7 bases). The V and J ends lost 4 bases and 6 bases respectively, with 17 bases between them. Germline lookup yields CDR1 SGHDN and CDR2 FVKESK. The CDR3 contains 15 residues. CDR3 protein: CASSPTGLVWDTQYF. DNA of the CDR3: TGTGCCAGCAGCCCGACAGGACTAGTCTGGGATACGCAGTATTTT.

This rearrangement joins TRBV14 to TRBJ2-3, with a tentative D call TRBD2 (5 bases). Per the germline V gene, CDR1 is SGHDN and CDR2 is FVKESK. The V and J ends lost 4 bases and 0 bases respectively, with 11 bases between them. The CDR3 contains 15 residues. The CDR3 sequence is CASSPRAGSTDTQYF. The CDR3, as DNA: TGTGCCAGCAGCCCGAGGGCAGGTAGCACAGATACGCAGTATTTT.

This rearrangement joins TRBV6-5 to TRBJ1-6, with D possibly TRBD1 on 6 matching bases. This CDR3 has 15 amino acids. V dropped 2 bases and J dropped 10 bases, with 15 bases sitting between them. Germline CDR1 MNHEY, CDR2 SVGAGI. The chain's CDR3 is CASSYGTLARSPLHF. Written as DNA, the CDR3 is TGTGCCAGCAGTTACGGGACACTCGCCCGGTCACCCCTCCACTTT.

This clonotype has just a few counts. CDR3 nucleotide sequence: TGCGCCAGCAGCCCGACAGGGGAGTATCAGCCCCAGCATTTT. Translating gives CASSPTGEYQPQHF. The chain couples TRBV5-1 to TRBJ1-5; TRBD1 matches 8 bases. Germline loops: CDR1 SGHRS, CDR2 YFSETQ. Unmatched junction bases numbered 5, after V lost 4 bases and J lost 5 bases. The CDR3 length is 14 residues.